This T cell receptor (beta chain) was recovered during a study of long-term antiretroviral therapy in people with HIV. Trimming cost V 4 bases and J 5 bases; bases outside gene matches: 1. Germline V CDR1 and CDR2: SGHKS, YYEKEE (reference sequence). The CDR3 has 13 residues. Every specimen held between roughly 0.85-10 million cryopreserved PBMC. These were thawed and washed before DNA extraction. Survey-level resolution applied to immunoSEQ assay v3.0. Assay: immunoSEQ multiplex PCR; the TCRdb copy retains only in-frame clones and omits some. This sample has about 35,000 clones, with 80% to 90% found just once.

Sequenced here: unsorted PBMCs, sampled 2.2 years after starting antiretroviral therapy. The chain couples TRBV5-5 to TRBJ1-5, with 9 bases aligning to TRBD1. This TCR derives from a man between 18 and 35 years old with HIV. In nucleotides, the CDR3 is TGTGCCAGCAGCCGGACAGGGGATCAGCCCCAGCATTTT. This gives the protein CASSRTGDQPQHF.